Following are 18 T cell receptor beta chains from one sample sequenced in a study of blood T cells in healthy people across ages. Together with a sample-barcoded 5' primer, a J-beta primer mix was included in a second PCR lasting about 7 to 11 cycles. Via MiXCR, TCRdb re-called the 5' RACE reads, giving one row per CDR3 protein. The sample includes hundreds of thousands of distinct CDR3 sequences, around 42% of them seen just once. Sequencing was carried out using blood. Every receptor here comes from a man in his fifties or sixties in good health.

The chain couples TRBV20-1 to TRBJ2-1; no clear D gene. The CDR3 has 14 residues. Germline CDR1 DFQATT, CDR2 SNEGSKA (reference sequence). V was pared by 3 bases and J by 6 bases, with 15 bases between. CDR3 nucleotide sequence: TGCAGTGCTAGTTTACCAGCGCTGGGCAATGAGCAGTTCTTC. Amino acids: CSASLPALGNEQFF.

This clonotype was seen a handful of times. The chain uses TRBV6-2 or TRBV6-3 and TRBJ2-3, with 7 bases that match TRBD1. The junction had 11 bases not matched to a gene; V was cut back by 6 bases and J by 5 bases. The CDR3 covers 15 residues. The germline V gene encodes CDR1 MNHEY and CDR2 SVGEGT. This chain's CDR3 is CASSPRQGTRDTQYF. The CDR3 nucleotides are TGTGCCAGCAGCCCCCGACAGGGTACCCGAGATACGCAGTATTTT.

The rearrangement links TRBV18 to TRBJ1-2; the D is unclear. V gave up 1 base and J gave up 8 bases, with 14 bases separating them. The CDR3 is 14 residues long. Germline values: CDR1 KGHSH, CDR2 LQKENI. The DNA of the CDR3 is TGTGCCAGCTCACCACAGGGCAGCGGCACCGGCTACACCTTC. Its translation is CASSPQGSGTGYTF.

The V gene is TRBV29-1, the J gene TRBJ1-4, with 8 bases that match TRBD1. The CDR3 is 15 amino acids. Germline V gives CDR1 SQVTM, CDR2 ANQGSEA. Trimming took 6 bases from V and 4 from J; bases not matched to a gene: 10. The CDR3 sequence: CSVRGQVENNEKLFF. The CDR3 nucleotides read TGCAGCGTCAGGGGACAGGTTGAGAATAATGAAAAACTGTTTTTT. Complete variable domain (other parts from reference TRBV29-1 and TRBJ1-4): SAVISQKPSRDICQRGTSLTIQCQVDSQVTMMFWYRQQPGQSLTLIATANQGSEATYESGFVIDKFPISRPNLTFSTLTVSNMSPEDSSIYLCSVRGQVENNEKLFFGSGTQLSVL.

The chain employs TRBV7-6 and TRBJ2-5; 9 nucleotides line up with TRBD2. V lost 5 bases, J lost 11 bases, and 15 bases stayed unmatched. From germline, CDR1 is SGHVS and CDR2 FNYEAQ. The CDR3 extends over 15 amino acids. This CDR3 is CASSPSVGTSFEQYF. DNA of the CDR3: TGTGCCAGCAGCCCTAGCGTCGGGACTAGCTTTGAGCAGTACTTC.

V is TRBV29-1 and J is TRBJ1-2; D is ambiguous. Between the trimmed V and J ends, which lost 2 bases and 6 bases, there was a span of 16 bases. The CDR3 totals 14 residues. Germline loops: CDR1 SQVTM, CDR2 ANQGSEA. In nucleotides, the CDR3 is TGCAGCGTTGAATTGGGTATAACTGCCCATGGCTACACCTTC. As protein: CSVELGITAHGYTF.

This clonotype showed up just a few times. The V and J genes are TRBV7-6 and TRBJ2-6; a weak D match, TRBD1 (5 bases). The germline V and J ends were trimmed by 5 bases and 0 bases, with 14 bases remaining between them. The germline gives CDR1 SGHVS, CDR2 FNYEAQ. CDR3 length: 17 residues. Here the CDR3 DNA reads TGTGCCAGCAGCGCCCCGACAGCCAGCTCTGGGGCCAACGTCCTGACTTTC. It yields the protein CASSAPTASSGANVLTF.

The chain carries TRBV24-1 and TRBJ1-5; a possible D gene is TRBD1 (5 bases). V lost 4 bases to trimming and J lost 5 bases, with 17 bases between them. This CDR3 has 16 residues. CDR1 is KGHDR and CDR2 is SFDVKD in the germline V gene. The chain's CDR3 is CATSDDRGGTHQPQHF. DNA of the CDR3: TGTGCCACCAGTGACGACCGCGGGGGGACTCATCAGCCCCAGCATTTT.

To note about this clonotype: At one end, the junction sequence differs from germline, possibly due to a read error. This chain joins TRBV6-2 or TRBV6-3 and TRBJ2-3, with unresolved D. Germline assignment: CDR1 MNHEY and CDR2 SVGEGT. The CDR3 contains 13 residues. For the CDR3, the DNA is TGTGCCAGCAGGAAGGACCTCACAGATGCGCAGTATTTT. Translated: CASRKDLTDAQYF.

To note about this clonotype: A much larger clonotype is one base distant, so this may be a read error. The rearrangement uses TRBV20-1 and TRBJ2-1; D is ambiguous. The J call could be wrong; TRBJ2-7 is a better fit for the DNA end. The germline V gene encodes CDR1 DFQATT and CDR2 SNEGSKA (reference sequence). The CDR3 is made up of 13 amino acids. The chain's CDR3 is CSARRRSYNEQYF. The CDR3 DNA reads as TGCAGTGCTAGACGACGATCCTACAATGAGCAGTACTTC.

This clonotype was recorded a few times. This rearrangement joins TRBV27 to TRBJ2-1, with 10 bases matching TRBD2. Trimming removed 5 bases from V and 8 bases from J; junction bases left unmatched: 9. The CDR3 loop spans 15 amino acids. The germline V gene encodes CDR1 MNHEY and CDR2 SMNVEV (reference sequence). CDR3 in amino acids: CASSPSGGALYEQFF. Written as DNA, the CDR3 is TGTGCCAGCAGTCCAAGCGGGGGGGCCCTCTATGAGCAGTTCTTC.

The chain combines TRBV4-3 with TRBJ1-2; 9 bases line up with TRBD1. Germline lookup yields CDR1 LGHNA and CDR2 YSLEER. Trimming removed 2 bases from V and 1 base from J; junction bases left unmatched: 2. The CDR3 has 15 amino acids. CDR3 nucleotides: TGCGCCAGCAGCCAAAGGACAGGGGATAACTATGGCTACACCTTC. Encoded protein: CASSQRTGDNYGYTF.

Only a few counts were recorded for this clonotype. CDR3 sequence reads: CASSRQKGGGNEQFF. The CDR3 DNA sequence: TGTGCCAGCAGCCGACAAAAGGGGGGAGGGAATGAGCAGTTCTTC. This chain connects TRBV3-1 to TRBJ2-1; the D gene is possibly TRBD2 (7 bases). The CDR3 contains 15 residues. CDR1 is LGHDT, CDR2 YNNKEL, per germline (reference sequence). V lost 4 bases, J lost 7 bases, and 17 bases lay in between.

This chain uses TRBV11-2 with TRBJ1-2; D uncertain. The germline gives CDR1 SGHAT, CDR2 FQNNGV. Trimming removed 5 bases from V and 5 bases from J, with 12 bases in between. The CDR3 is 13 amino acids. The CDR3 coding sequence is TGTGCCAGCAGCCTCCCCCGGGGTTATGGCTACACCTTC. Translation: CASSLPRGYGYTF. The full variable domain, completed using reference TRBV11-2 and TRBJ1-2, is EAGVAQSPRYKIIEKRQSVAFWCNPISGHATLYWYQQILGQGPKLLIQFQNNGVVDDSQLPKDRFSAERLKGVDSTLKIQPAKLEDSAVYLCASSLPRGYGYTFGSGTRLTVV.

This clonotype appeared a few times. This chain uses TRBV6-2 or TRBV6-3 with TRBJ2-7, with no clear D. This CDR3 spans 14 amino acids. Trimming pared 5 bases from V and 2 bases from J, leaving 13 bases between. Germline CDR1 MNHEY, CDR2 SVGEGT. The CDR3 region has the DNA TGTGCCAGCAGTAACGGTGTCAGGACCTACGAGCAGTACTTC. It yields the protein CASSNGVRTYEQYF.

This clonotype was detected many times. The chain couples TRBV29-1 to TRBJ2-2; D is possibly TRBD2 (5 bases). This CDR3 region has 13 residues. Germline V lookup: CDR1 SQVTM, CDR2 ANQGSEA. Deletions cut 3 bases from V and 0 bases from J, with 5 bases between. The CDR3 DNA reads as TGCAGCGTTGAGCGGGCGAACACCGGGGAGCTGTTTTTT. It translates to CSVERANTGELFF.

There are a few counts of this clonotype. This rearrangement joins TRBV2 to TRBJ2-3, with 10 bases identical to TRBD2. V was pared by 7 bases and J by 4 bases, with 5 bases of the junction left unmatched. Per germline, CDR1 SNHLY and CDR2 FYNNEI. This CDR3 is built from 14 residues. In nucleotides, the CDR3 is TGTGCCAGCAATTGGCTAGCGGGGGCAGATACGCAGTATTTT. The encoded protein is CASNWLAGADTQYF.

This clonotype was seen at least ten times. The chain has TRBV15 and TRBJ2-2, with TRBD1 matching 7 bases. The CDR3 loop spans 15 amino acids. The V gene end was trimmed by 4 bases and the J gene end by 0 bases; junction bases not matched to a gene: 2. Looked up from germline, CDR1 is LNHNV and CDR2 is YYDKDF (reference sequence). CDR3: CATSTGQTNTGELFF. For the CDR3, the DNA is TGTGCCACCAGCACGGGACAGACGAACACCGGGGAGCTGTTTTTT.